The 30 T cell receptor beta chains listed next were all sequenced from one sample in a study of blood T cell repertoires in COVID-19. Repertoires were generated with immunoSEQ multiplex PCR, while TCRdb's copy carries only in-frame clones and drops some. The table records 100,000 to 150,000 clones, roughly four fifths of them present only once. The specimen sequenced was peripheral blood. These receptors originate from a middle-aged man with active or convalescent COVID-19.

Written as DNA, the CDR3 is TGTGCCAGCAGCCCCCGAGGACAGGAATCTAACTATGGCTACACCTTC. Amino acids: CASSPRGQESNYGYTF. This chain connects TRBV7-2 to TRBJ1-2; 7 nucleotides match TRBD1. CDR3 length equals 16 residues. In germline, CDR1 is SGHTA, CDR2 FQGNSA. V trimming: 5 bases; J trimming: 0 bases; junction bases outside the gene matches: 9.

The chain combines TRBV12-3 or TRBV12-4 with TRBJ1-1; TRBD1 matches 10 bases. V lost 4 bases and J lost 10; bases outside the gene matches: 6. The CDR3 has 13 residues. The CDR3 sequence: CASSSRQGAPAFF. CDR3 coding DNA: TGTGCCAGCAGTTCACGACAGGGGGCGCCAGCTTTCTTT.

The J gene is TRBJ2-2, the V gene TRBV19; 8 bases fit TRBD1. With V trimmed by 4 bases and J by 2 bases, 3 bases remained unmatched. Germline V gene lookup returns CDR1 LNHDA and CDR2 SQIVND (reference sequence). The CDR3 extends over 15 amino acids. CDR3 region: CASSKGQGNTGELFF. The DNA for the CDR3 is TGTGCCAGTAGTAAAGGACAGGGAAACACCGGGGAGCTGTTTTTT.

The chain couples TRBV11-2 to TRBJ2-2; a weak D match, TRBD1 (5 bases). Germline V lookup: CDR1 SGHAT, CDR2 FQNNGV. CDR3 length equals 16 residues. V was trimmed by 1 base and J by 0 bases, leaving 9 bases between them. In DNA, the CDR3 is TGTGCCAGCAGCTTAGGGGCAGGGACGAACACCGGGGAGCTGTTTTTT. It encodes CASSLGAGTNTGELFF.

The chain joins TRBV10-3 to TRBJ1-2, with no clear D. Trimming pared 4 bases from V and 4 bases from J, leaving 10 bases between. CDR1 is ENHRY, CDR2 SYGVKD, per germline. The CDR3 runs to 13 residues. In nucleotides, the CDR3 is TGTGCCATCAGTGCGAAACAGCTCTATGGCTACACCTTC. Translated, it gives CAISAKQLYGYTF.

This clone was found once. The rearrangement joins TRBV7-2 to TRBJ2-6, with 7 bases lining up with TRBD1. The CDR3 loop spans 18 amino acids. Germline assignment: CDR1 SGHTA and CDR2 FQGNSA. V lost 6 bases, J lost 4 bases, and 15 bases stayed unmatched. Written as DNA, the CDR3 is TGTGCCAGCAGTTCCGGACAGGTTTCATCTTGGGGGGCCAACGTCCTGACTTTC. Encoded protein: CASSSGQVSSWGANVLTF.

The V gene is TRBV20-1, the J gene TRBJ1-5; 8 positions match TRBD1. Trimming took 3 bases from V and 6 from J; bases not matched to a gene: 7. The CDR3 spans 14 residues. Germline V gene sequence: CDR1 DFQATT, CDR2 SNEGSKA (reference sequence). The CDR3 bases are TGCAGTGCTAGTAGGACAGGGTACGGTCAGCCCCAGCATTTT. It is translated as CSASRTGYGQPQHF.

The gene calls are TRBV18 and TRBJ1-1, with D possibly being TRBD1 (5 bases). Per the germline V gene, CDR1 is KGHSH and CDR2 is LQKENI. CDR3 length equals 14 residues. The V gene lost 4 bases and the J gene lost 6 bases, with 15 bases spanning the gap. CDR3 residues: CASSLATVAAEAFF. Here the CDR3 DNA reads TGTGCCAGCTCACTAGCGACAGTAGCGGCTGAAGCTTTCTTT.

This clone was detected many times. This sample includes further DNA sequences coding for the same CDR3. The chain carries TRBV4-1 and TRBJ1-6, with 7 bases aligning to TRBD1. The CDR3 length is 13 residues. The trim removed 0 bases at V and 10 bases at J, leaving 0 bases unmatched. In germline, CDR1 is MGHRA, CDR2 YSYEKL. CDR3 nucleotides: TGCGCCAGCAGCCAAGAAGGGGGCTCACCCCTCCACTTT. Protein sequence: CASSQEGGSPLHF.

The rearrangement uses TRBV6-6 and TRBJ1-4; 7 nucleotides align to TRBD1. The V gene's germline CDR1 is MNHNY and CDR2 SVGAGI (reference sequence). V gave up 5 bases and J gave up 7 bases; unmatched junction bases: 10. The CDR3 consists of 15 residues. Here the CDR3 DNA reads TGTGCCAGCAGTACCAGACAGGGCTGGAGTGAAAAACTGTTTTTT. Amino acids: CASSTRQGWSEKLFF.

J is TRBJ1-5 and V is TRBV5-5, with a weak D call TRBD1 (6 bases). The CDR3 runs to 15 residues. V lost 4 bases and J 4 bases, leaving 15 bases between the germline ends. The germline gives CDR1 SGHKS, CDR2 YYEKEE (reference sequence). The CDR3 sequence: CASSIAGAQNQPQHF. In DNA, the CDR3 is TGTGCCAGCAGCATCGCAGGGGCGCAGAATCAGCCCCAGCATTTT. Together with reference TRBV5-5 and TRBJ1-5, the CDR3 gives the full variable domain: DAGVTQSPTHLIKTRGQQVTLRCSPISGHKSVSWYQQVLGQGPQFIFQYYEKEERGRGNFPDRFSARQFPNYSSELNVNALLLGDSALYLCASSIAGAQNQPQHFGDGTRLSIL.

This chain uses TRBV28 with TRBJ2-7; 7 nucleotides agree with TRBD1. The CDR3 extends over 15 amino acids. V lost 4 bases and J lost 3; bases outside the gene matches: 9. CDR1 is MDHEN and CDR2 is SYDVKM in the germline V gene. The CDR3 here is CASSSQDRVGYEQYF. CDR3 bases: TGTGCCAGCAGTTCCCAAGACAGGGTGGGCTACGAGCAGTACTTC.

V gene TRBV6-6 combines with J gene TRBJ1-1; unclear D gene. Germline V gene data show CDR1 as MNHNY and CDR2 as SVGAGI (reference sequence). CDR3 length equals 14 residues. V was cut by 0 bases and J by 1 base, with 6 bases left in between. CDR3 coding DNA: TGTGCCAGCAGTTACTCACCCGGGAACACTGAAGCTTTCTTT. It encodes CASSYSPGNTEAFF.

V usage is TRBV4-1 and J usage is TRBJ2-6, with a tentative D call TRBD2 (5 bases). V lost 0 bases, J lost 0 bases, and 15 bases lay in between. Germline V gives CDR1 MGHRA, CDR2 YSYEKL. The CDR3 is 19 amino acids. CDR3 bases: TGCGCCAGCAGCCAAGATTGGTCAGGAGGAACCTCTGGGGCCAACGTCCTGACTTTC. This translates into CASSQDWSGGTSGANVLTF.

The CDR3 DNA follows: TGTGCCAGCAGCTTGGTAGCGGGAGGCCAAGAGACCCAGTACTTC. Its translation: CASSLVAGGQETQYF. This chain connects TRBV5-5 to TRBJ2-5, with 10 bases fitting TRBD2. The V gene end was trimmed by 0 bases and the J gene end by 1 base; junction bases not matched to a gene: 0. Germline V gives CDR1 SGHKS, CDR2 YYEKEE (reference sequence). This CDR3 comprises 15 residues.

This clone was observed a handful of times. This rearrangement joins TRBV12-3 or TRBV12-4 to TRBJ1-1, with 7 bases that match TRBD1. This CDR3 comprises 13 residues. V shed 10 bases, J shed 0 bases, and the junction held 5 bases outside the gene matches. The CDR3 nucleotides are TGTGCCACCACCGGGACAGTGAACACTGAAGCTTTCTTT. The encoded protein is CATTGTVNTEAFF.

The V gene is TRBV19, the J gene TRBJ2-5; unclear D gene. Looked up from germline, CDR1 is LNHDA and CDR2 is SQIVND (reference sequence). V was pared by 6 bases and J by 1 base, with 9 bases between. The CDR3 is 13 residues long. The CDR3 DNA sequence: TGTGCCAGTAGGTACGGCGGCCAAGAGACCCAGTACTTC. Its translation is CASRYGGQETQYF.

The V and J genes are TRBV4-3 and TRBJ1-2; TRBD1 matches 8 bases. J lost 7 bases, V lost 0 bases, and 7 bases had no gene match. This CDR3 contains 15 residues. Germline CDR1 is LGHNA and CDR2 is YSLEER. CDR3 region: CASSQDGQGTLGYTF. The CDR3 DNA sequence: TGCGCCAGCAGCCAAGATGGACAGGGTACGCTTGGCTACACCTTC.

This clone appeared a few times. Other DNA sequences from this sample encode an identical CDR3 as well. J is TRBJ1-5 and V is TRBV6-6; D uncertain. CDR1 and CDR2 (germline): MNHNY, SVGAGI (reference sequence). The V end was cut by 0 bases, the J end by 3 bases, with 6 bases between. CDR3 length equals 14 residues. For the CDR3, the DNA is TGTGCCAGCAGTTACTCGGAGGACAATCAGCCCCAGCATTTT. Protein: CASSYSEDNQPQHF.

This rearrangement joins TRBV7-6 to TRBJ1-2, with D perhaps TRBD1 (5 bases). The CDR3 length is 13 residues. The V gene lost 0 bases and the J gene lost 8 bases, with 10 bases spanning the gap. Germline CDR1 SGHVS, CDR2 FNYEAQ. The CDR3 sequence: CASSLALGAGYTF. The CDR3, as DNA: TGTGCCAGCAGCTTAGCGCTAGGGGCCGGCTACACCTTC.

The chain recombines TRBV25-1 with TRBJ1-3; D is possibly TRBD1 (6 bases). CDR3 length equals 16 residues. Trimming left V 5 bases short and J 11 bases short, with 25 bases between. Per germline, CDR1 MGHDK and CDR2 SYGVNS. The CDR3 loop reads CASSQTTGSPGTAIYF. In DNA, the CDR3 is TGTGCCAGCAGTCAGACGACAGGATCGCCTGGAACTGCCATATATTTT.

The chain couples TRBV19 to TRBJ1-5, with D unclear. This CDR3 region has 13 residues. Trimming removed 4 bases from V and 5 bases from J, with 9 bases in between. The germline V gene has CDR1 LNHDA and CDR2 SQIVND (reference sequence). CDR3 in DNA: TGTGCCAGTAGTAGGCAGCGAGATCAGCCCCAGCATTTT. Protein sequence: CASSRQRDQPQHF.

The chain's CDR3 is CASSSSDTGNTEAFF. The CDR3 region has the DNA TGTGCCAGCAGCTCAAGCGATACAGGGAACACTGAAGCTTTCTTT. V gene TRBV7-9 combines with J gene TRBJ1-1; maybe TRBD1 (5 bases). Between the trimmed V and J ends, which lost 4 bases and 1 base, there was a span of 13 bases. CDR1 is SEHNR, CDR2 FQNEAQ, per germline (reference sequence). The CDR3 has 15 residues.

The CDR3 DNA reads as TGTGCCAGCAGTTACTCGAACAGGGCGAATGAAAAACTGTTTTTT. This sequence encodes CASSYSNRANEKLFF. V is TRBV6-5 and J is TRBJ1-4, with D perhaps matching TRBD1 (6 bases). The length of the CDR3 is 15 residues. Germline V gene lookup returns CDR1 MNHEY and CDR2 SVGAGI. Trimming cost V 0 bases and J 5 bases, with 10 bases left between them.

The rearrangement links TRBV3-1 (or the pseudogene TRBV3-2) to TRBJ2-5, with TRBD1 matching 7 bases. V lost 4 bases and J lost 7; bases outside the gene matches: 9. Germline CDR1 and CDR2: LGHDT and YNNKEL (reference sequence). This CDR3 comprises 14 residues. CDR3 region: CASSPASQGRTQYF. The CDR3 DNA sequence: TGTGCCAGCAGCCCCGCTTCACAGGGGCGGACCCAGTACTTC.

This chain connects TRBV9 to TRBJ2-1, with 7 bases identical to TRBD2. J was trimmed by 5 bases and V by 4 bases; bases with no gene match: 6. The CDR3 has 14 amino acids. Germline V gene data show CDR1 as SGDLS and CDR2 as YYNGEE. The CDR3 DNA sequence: TGTGCCAGCAGCAGAAGCGGGAAGAACAATGAGCAGTTCTTC. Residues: CASSRSGKNNEQFF.

CDR3 amino acids: CASSPIEENQPQHF. The CDR3 nucleotides read TGTGCCAGCTCACCAATAGAGGAAAATCAGCCCCAGCATTTT. V is TRBV18 and J is TRBJ1-5, with D unclear. The CDR3 has 14 amino acids. The germline V and J ends were trimmed by 2 bases and 4 bases, with 9 bases remaining between them. The germline gives CDR1 KGHSH, CDR2 LQKENI.

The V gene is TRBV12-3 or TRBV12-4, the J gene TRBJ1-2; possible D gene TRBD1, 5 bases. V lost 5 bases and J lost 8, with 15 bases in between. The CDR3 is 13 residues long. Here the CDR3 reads CASSPRRGYGYTF. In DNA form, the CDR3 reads TGTGCCAGCAGTCCAAGGAGGGGTTACGGCTACACCTTC.

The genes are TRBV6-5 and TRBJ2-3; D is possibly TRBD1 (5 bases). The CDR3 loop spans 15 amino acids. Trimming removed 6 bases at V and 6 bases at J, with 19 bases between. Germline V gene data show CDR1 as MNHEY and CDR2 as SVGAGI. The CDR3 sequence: CASRHLASKGDTQYF. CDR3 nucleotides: TGTGCCAGCAGGCACCTTGCTTCGAAGGGGGATACGCAGTATTTT.

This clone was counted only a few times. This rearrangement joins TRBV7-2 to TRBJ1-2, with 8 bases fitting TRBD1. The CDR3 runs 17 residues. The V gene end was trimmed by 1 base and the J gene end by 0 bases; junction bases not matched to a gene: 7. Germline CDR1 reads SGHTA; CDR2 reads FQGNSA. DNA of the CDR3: TGTGCCAGCAGCTTAGAGGGGGGGACAGGCCCTAACTATGGCTACACCTTC. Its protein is CASSLEGGTGPNYGYTF.